The entry below gives a single T cell receptor beta chain sequence along with its context. The V and J ends lost 2 bases and 6 bases respectively, with 14 bases between them. In germline, CDR1 is SGHDT, CDR2 YYEEEE. The CDR3 has 14 residues. Source study methods: Nucleated cell number was recorded as an estimate derived from reference gene primer amplification. Sequenced by immunoSEQ multiplex PCR; TCRdb stores in-frame clones only, minus some. Clone size and V and J calls were adopted from that table, with D and trimming inferred from the DNA. Seen here are some 150,000 clones, 80% to 85% observed once, and the top ten hold about 39%. This sample was included in a study of blood T cell repertoires in COVID-19. The overall study: Samples taken during acute and convalescent COVID-19 were collected in the United States, Italy and Spain.

The chain joins TRBV5-6 to TRBJ1-1; D remains unclear. The sequencing sample was made of peripheral blood. The source of this sequence is a human donor in a cohort sampled during active COVID-19. CDR3 residues: CASSFRFRDSEAFF. CDR3 bases: TGTGCCAGCAGCTTTAGGTTTAGAGACTCTGAAGCTTTCTTT.